The 26 T cell receptor beta chains in this list originate from one sample, sequenced in a study of HIV-infected patients and healthy controls. No cell fractionation was done, so the repertoire covers all unsorted peripheral blood T cells. 400 to 550 ng RNA was reverse transcribed with alpha and beta constant-region primers. Each of the alpha and beta chains got its own library through chain-specific third strand synthesis with indices. TCRdb called the 5' RACE reads again in MiXCR, with one record for every CDR3 protein. The profile shows some 13,000 distinct CDR3 sequences, around 9% of them singletons. Sequenced input: blood. The receptors shown here come from an adult in good health.

By share of the sample, this clonotype is medium-sized. The chain couples TRBV2 to TRBJ2-1; D gene ambiguous. This CDR3 has 13 amino acids. Trimming left V 4 bases short and J 4 bases short, with 8 bases between. Germline V gives CDR1 SNHLY, CDR2 FYNNEI. CDR3 loop: CASSVGQYNEQFF. The CDR3 DNA sequence: TGTGCCAGCAGTGTTGGGCAGTACAATGAGCAGTTCTTC.

This clonotype was seen at least ten times. The chain joins TRBV15 to TRBJ2-1; the D is unclear. The CDR3 runs 15 residues. Trimming left V 2 bases short and J 4 bases short, with 12 bases between. CDR1 LNHNV and CDR2 YYDKDF come from the germline V gene (reference sequence). Here the CDR3 DNA reads TGTGCCACCAGCAGAACCGACGGTACTTACAATGAGCAGTTCTTC. Amino acids: CATSRTDGTYNEQFF.

This clonotype appeared a few times. V gene TRBV18 combines with J gene TRBJ1-1, with unresolved D. From germline, CDR1 is KGHSH and CDR2 LQKENI. This CDR3 region has 14 residues. V lost 2 bases and J 0 bases, leaving 7 bases between the germline ends. The CDR3 coding sequence is TGTGCCAGCTCACCAACCAGCATGAACACTGAAGCTTTCTTT. The encoded protein is CASSPTSMNTEAFF.

At least ten counts were recorded for this clonotype. The chain is built from TRBV6-4 and TRBJ2-3; TRBD2 agrees at 7 bases. The CDR3 covers 13 residues. V lost 5 bases and J lost 3; bases outside the gene matches: 2. Germline-derived CDR1 and CDR2 are MRHNA and SNTAGT. The CDR3 nucleotides are TGTGCCAGCAGTAGCGGGGCAACAGATACGCAGTATTTT. Translated: CASSSGATDTQYF.

By share of the sample, this clonotype is medium-sized. The rearrangement joins TRBV7-2 to TRBJ2-1; 11 bases map to TRBD1. V dropped 4 bases and J dropped 6; count of bases not matched to a gene: 11. The germline gives CDR1 SGHTA, CDR2 FQGNSA. CDR3 length equals 17 residues. CDR3 loop: CASSSTLGQGAGNEQFF. The CDR3 region has the DNA TGTGCCAGCAGCTCGACCCTCGGACAGGGGGCGGGCAATGAGCAGTTCTTC.

The V and J genes are TRBV30 and TRBJ1-1; 11 positions agree with TRBD1. Germline V CDR1 and CDR2: GTSNPN, SVGIG (reference sequence). The CDR3 totals 15 residues. The trim removed 3 bases at V and 6 bases at J, leaving 9 bases unmatched. The CDR3 here is CAWRWTGGARSEAFF. As DNA, the CDR3 is TGTGCCTGGAGATGGACAGGGGGCGCGAGGTCTGAAGCTTTCTTT.

This clonotype has at least ten counts. The rearrangement joins TRBV5-1 to TRBJ2-7; D possibly corresponds to TRBD1 (7 bases). The CDR3 length is 16 residues. The germline gives CDR1 SGHRS, CDR2 YFSETQ. The V and J ends lost 0 bases and 0 bases respectively, with 13 bases between them. The CDR3 nucleotides read TGCGCCAGCAGCTTGGTGGTCCAGGGGGGCTCCTACGAGCAGTACTTC. This codes for CASSLVVQGGSYEQYF.

The sample holds many counts of this clonotype. This chain uses TRBV12-3 or TRBV12-4 with TRBJ1-6, with TRBD1 matching 10 bases. V was pared by 7 bases and J by 3 bases, with 9 bases of the junction left unmatched. CDR3 size: 17 residues. The CDR3 loop reads CASTQLTGGGYNSPLHF. CDR3 bases: TGTGCCAGCACCCAACTGACAGGGGGCGGCTATAATTCACCCCTCCACTTT.

J is TRBJ2-2 and V is TRBV7-8, with D tentatively TRBD1 (6 bases). The CDR3 has 15 residues. The V and J ends lost 6 bases and 1 base respectively, with 12 bases between them. Germline CDR1 reads SGHVS; CDR2 reads FQNEAQ. The CDR3 DNA is TGTGCCAGCAGATCCGGGACAAGGAACACCGGGGAGCTGTTTTTT. Its translation is CASRSGTRNTGELFF.

V is TRBV20-1 and J is TRBJ2-4, with D possibly matching TRBD2 (5 bases). The germline V gene encodes CDR1 DFQATT and CDR2 SNEGSKA (reference sequence). Trimming removed 1 base at V and 0 bases at J, with 16 bases between. The CDR3 consists of 17 residues. The CDR3: CSARGSITGLAKNIQYF. CDR3 sequence (DNA): TGCAGTGCTAGAGGCTCAATTACGGGGTTAGCCAAAAACATTCAGTACTTC.

This clonotype occurred many times. J is TRBJ1-3 and V is TRBV29-1; D is uncertain. The germline gives CDR1 SQVTM, CDR2 ANQGSEA. CDR3 length: 13 amino acids. V was shortened by 3 bases and J by 4 bases, with 10 bases between the two germline ends. The CDR3 reads CSVDGESGNTIYF. In DNA form, the CDR3 reads TGCAGCGTTGACGGGGAATCAGGAAACACCATATATTTT.

The V and J genes are TRBV18 and TRBJ1-1, with D uncertain. Germline loops: CDR1 KGHSH, CDR2 LQKENI. This CDR3 contains 15 residues. V lost 2 bases and J 0 bases, leaving 10 bases between the germline ends. The CDR3 nucleotides are TGTGCCAGCTCACCATCGACTGAAATGAACACTGAAGCTTTCTTT. This sequence encodes CASSPSTEMNTEAFF. Drawing the rest from reference TRBV18 and TRBJ1-1, the complete variable domain is NAGVMQNPRHLVRRRGQEARLRCSPMKGHSHVYWYRQLPEEGLKFMVYLQKENIIDESGMPKERFSAEFPKEGPSILRIQQVVRGDSAAYFCASSPSTEMNTEAFFGQGTRLTVV.

The table lists this clonotype with many counts. DNA for the CDR3: TGCAGCGTTGGGCTAGCGGGCCGCGAGCAGTACTTC. This translates into CSVGLAGREQYF. The rearrangement uses TRBV29-1 and TRBJ2-7; 8 positions agree with TRBD2. The CDR3 totals 12 residues. V lost 4 bases, J lost 6 bases, and 5 bases stayed unmatched. Germline loops: CDR1 SQVTM, CDR2 ANQGSEA.

This clonotype has a count of ten or more. The chain links TRBV6-6 to TRBJ2-3; D ambiguous. V was trimmed by 2 bases and J by 0 bases, leaving 3 bases between them. The CDR3 runs to 13 residues. Germline CDR1 MNHNY, CDR2 SVGAGI (reference sequence). CDR3 sequence (DNA): TGTGCCAGCAGTTACGGCAGCACAGATACGCAGTATTTT. This translates into CASSYGSTDTQYF.

The chain recombines TRBV2 with TRBJ2-3, with TRBD2 matching 7 bases. CDR3 length equals 15 residues. Trimming cost V 2 bases and J 4 bases; bases outside gene matches: 6. The germline CDR1 and CDR2 sequences are SNHLY and FYNNEI. CDR3 sequence (DNA): TGTGCCAGCAGTGAATGGGCGGGAGAGGCAGATACGCAGTATTTT. It codes for CASSEWAGEADTQYF.

This clonotype was picked up one time. V usage is TRBV7-2 and J usage is TRBJ1-6; unclear D gene. Germline V gives CDR1 SGHTA, CDR2 FQGNSA. Trimming shortened V by 5 bases and J by 4 bases, and 9 bases separated the two germline ends. The CDR3 has 14 residues. CDR3 in amino acids: CASSLGIYNSPLHF. As DNA, the CDR3 is TGTGCCAGCAGCCTCGGCATATATAATTCACCCCTCCACTTT.

V usage is TRBV7-2 and J usage is TRBJ2-1; no clear D. Germline CDR1 and CDR2: SGHTA and FQGNSA. CDR3 length: 16 amino acids. Trimming cost V 1 base and J 6 bases, with 16 bases left between them. The CDR3 coding sequence is TGTGCCAGCAGCTTAGGGTCCGGCACAATGGGCAATGAGCAGTTCTTC. Its protein product is CASSLGSGTMGNEQFF.

In its sample, this clonotype was seen many times. The rearrangement uses TRBV14 and TRBJ2-1; D possibly corresponds to TRBD1 (6 bases). V was pared by 5 bases and J by 7 bases, with 18 bases between. Per the germline V gene, CDR1 is SGHDN and CDR2 is FVKESK. The CDR3 has 15 amino acids. CDR3 nucleotides: TGTGCCAGCAGCTCTAGACAGGTCGAGCGGAATGAGCAGTTCTTC. Translation: CASSSRQVERNEQFF.

This clonotype is medium-sized (0.01 to 0.1%). J is TRBJ1-4 and V is TRBV5-8; the D gene is possibly TRBD1 (5 bases). Per the germline V gene, CDR1 is SGHTS and CDR2 is YDEGEE. Trimming left V 5 bases short and J 4 bases short, with 15 bases between. CDR3 size: 15 residues. The CDR3, as DNA: TGTGCCAGCAGTCAGGGAGCCCTCTTTAATGAAAAACTGTTTTTT. This translates into CASSQGALFNEKLFF.

The V call is TRBV29-1, the J call TRBJ2-3; D possibly matches TRBD1 or TRBD2 (5 bases each). The CDR3 has 13 residues. Per germline, CDR1 SQVTM and CDR2 ANQGSEA. Trimming left V 6 bases short and J 4 bases short, with 14 bases between. CDR3 protein: CSVGARLSDTQYF. The CDR3 DNA follows: TGCAGCGTCGGGGCCCGCCTCTCAGATACGCAGTATTTT.

Concerning this clonotype itself: It may be a read error: a sequence one base away is much more abundant. The chain combines TRBV13 with TRBJ2-1; D possibly corresponds to TRBD1 (8 bases). Germline assignment: CDR1 PRHDT and CDR2 FYEKMQ (reference sequence). CDR3 length equals 15 residues. For the CDR3, the DNA is TGTGCCAGCAGCTCCGGACAGGGAGGGGGCAATGAGCATTTCTTC. This sequence encodes CASSSGQGGGNEHFF.

This clonotype is labeled as medium-sized. This chain uses TRBV3-1 with TRBJ1-2; 8 nucleotides match TRBD1. The CDR3 runs 13 residues. Germline V lookup: CDR1 LGHDT, CDR2 YNNKEL (reference sequence). The ends lost 4 bases at V and 8 bases at J; junction bases unmatched: 6. The CDR3 is CASSPRGLGGYTF. CDR3 DNA: TGTGCCAGCAGCCCCAGGGGGCTGGGGGGCTACACCTTC.

This clonotype was observed at least ten times. CDR3 protein: CASRETGITEAFF. The CDR3 region has the DNA TGTGCCAGCAGAGAAACAGGTATTACTGAAGCTTTCTTT. The chain carries TRBV6-5 and TRBJ1-1; tentatively, D is TRBD1 (5 bases). The CDR3 runs 13 residues. Germline CDR1 and CDR2: MNHEY and SVGAGI. V lost 6 bases and J lost 5, with 13 bases in between.

This chain links TRBV12-5 with TRBJ2-2; perhaps TRBD2 as D (5 bases). Trimming took 0 bases from V and 6 from J, leaving 8 bases between them. From germline, CDR1 is LGHNT and CDR2 FRNRAP. The CDR3 totals 14 residues. This chain's CDR3 is CASGLVRAAGELFF. In nucleotides, the CDR3 is TGTGCTAGTGGTTTGGTAAGAGCGGCCGGGGAGCTGTTTTTT.

This clonotype was picked up many times. The chain links TRBV10-3 to TRBJ2-3, with D uncertain. V lost 2 bases and J 2 bases, leaving 8 bases between the germline ends. Germline assignment: CDR1 ENHRY and CDR2 SYGVKD. The length of the CDR3 is 14 residues. The CDR3 nucleotides are TGTGCCATCAGTGAGAGGGCGGACACAGATACGCAGTATTTT. Translation: CAISERADTDTQYF.

In its sample, this clonotype was seen a few times. A read error may explain this, as a much larger clone is one base away. The chain joins TRBV11-3 to TRBJ2-1; no definite D call. The CDR3 is made up of 15 amino acids. Germline CDR1 and CDR2: SGHNT and YENEEA. The CDR3: CTSSLGPGLYNEQFF. CDR3 in DNA: TGTACCAGCAGCTTAGGCCCGGGCTTGTACAATGAGCAGTTCTTC.